This passage covers 21 T cell receptor beta chains from one sample sequenced in a study of metastatic and nonmetastatic thyroid tumors (dated by TCRdb to about 2020). Before undergoing thyroid surgery, none of the patients had been given any kind of treatment. The method was PCR. Sequencing instrument: Illumina HiSeq 4000. TCRdb reprocessing: public reads trimmed at Q25 with fastp, clones called with MiXCR, in-frame beta chains kept. This sample comprises fewer than 10,000 clones, roughly a third of them detected only once. Jointly, the top ten make up approximately 16% of the sample. The source material was adjacent normal tissue. These receptors were obtained from a female donor with papillary thyroid cancer or a benign thyroid nodule (not recorded which). Some clones in this sample may be carry-over from other donors' samples.

This clone was observed a single time. V usage is TRBV12-3 or TRBV12-4 and J usage is TRBJ1-1; D ambiguous. Trimming stripped 3 bases from V and 3 bases from J, with 5 bases between. The CDR3 contains 12 residues. Written as DNA, the CDR3 is TGTGCCAGCAGTTTCCCTTACACTGAAGCTTTCTTT. Translation: CASSFPYTEAFF.

V and J are TRBV4-1 and TRBJ1-4, with 9 bases aligning to TRBD1. J lost 7 bases, V lost 6 bases, and 9 bases had no gene match. The CDR3 contains 15 residues. In germline, CDR1 is MGHRA, CDR2 YSYEKL. The CDR3 is CASRTQGATGEKLFF. CDR3 in DNA: TGCGCCAGCAGGACACAGGGGGCCACGGGTGAAAAACTGTTTTTT.

This clone occurred a few times. The rearrangement joins TRBV12-3 or TRBV12-4 to TRBJ2-1; TRBD1 is a possible D gene (6 bases). The germline V and J ends were trimmed by 10 bases and 6 bases, with 25 bases remaining between them. The CDR3 length is 16 residues. The CDR3 sequence: CAILRRQGPVSNEQFF. The DNA for the CDR3 is TGTGCCATCCTCCGACGCCAGGGGCCCGTCTCCAATGAGCAGTTCTTC.

This chain's CDR3 is CASSTRRDRGQTGELFF. The CDR3 DNA reads as TGTGCCAGCAGCACCCGCCGGGACAGGGGGCAAACCGGGGAGCTGTTTTTT. J is TRBJ2-2 and V is TRBV9, with TRBD1 identical over 12 bases. The CDR3 spans 17 residues. V shed 4 bases, J shed 5 bases, and the junction held 9 bases outside the gene matches. CDR1 SGDLS and CDR2 YYNGEE come from the germline V gene.

By share, this clone counts as medium-sized. This rearrangement joins TRBV3-1 to TRBJ2-1, with D maybe TRBD2 (5 bases). V shed 1 base and J shed 6 bases, with 19 bases lying between them. The germline gives CDR1 LGHDT, CDR2 YNNKEL (reference sequence). This CDR3 region has 17 residues. The CDR3 loop is CASSQGGLNFVLNEQFF. CDR3 sequence (DNA): TGTGCCAGCAGCCAAGGCGGGTTAAACTTCGTCCTCAATGAGCAGTTCTTC.

Regarding this clone: A much more abundant neighbour one base away suggests this may be a read error. The genes are TRBV2 and TRBJ2-7; 7 positions match TRBD2. The CDR3 totals 13 residues. CDR1 and CDR2 (germline): SNHLY, FYNNEI. This CDR3 reads CACVGGWEYERYF. Written as DNA, the CDR3 is TGTGCCTGCGTCGGGGGGTGGGAATACGAGCGGTACTTC.

The CDR3 DNA follows: TGTGCCACCAGCTGGGACTGGACTGGAAACACCATATATTTT. The encoded protein is CATSWDWTGNTIYF. The chain is built from TRBV6-2 or TRBV6-3 and TRBJ1-3, with D possibly matching TRBD1 (5 bases). Germline V lookup: CDR1 MNHEY, CDR2 SVGEGT. CDR3 length: 14 amino acids. V gave up 10 bases and J gave up 2 bases, with 15 bases separating them.

This clone was observed a few times. The gene calls are TRBV11-2 and TRBJ2-2; 7 nucleotides agree with TRBD2. J gave up 6 bases and V 5 bases, and 12 bases lay outside the gene matches. The CDR3 has 16 amino acids. CDR1 SGHAT and CDR2 FQNNGV come from the germline V gene. DNA for the CDR3: TGTGCCAGCAGCCACACGACTAGCTCGGGTTCCGGGGAGCTGTTTTTT. Encoded protein: CASSHTTSSGSGELFF.

This clone was detected a few times. V is TRBV6-1 and J is TRBJ1-1; 8 bases are a match to TRBD1. Germline assignment: CDR1 MNHNS and CDR2 SASEGT. V lost 7 bases, J lost 1 base, and 8 bases stayed unmatched. This CDR3 has 15 amino acids. The DNA of the CDR3 is TGTGCCAGCATCGATGCAGGGGGCCGGAACACTGAAGCTTTCTTT. Protein product: CASIDAGGRNTEAFF.

The chain is built from TRBV19 and TRBJ1-1, with TRBD1 matching over 8 bases. Germline trimming cut 10 bases from V and 0 bases from J; bases unmatched to any gene: 7. Germline lookup yields CDR1 LNHDA and CDR2 SQIVND (reference sequence). The CDR3 has 14 residues. The CDR3 protein is CATRNRGVNTEAFF. DNA for the CDR3: TGTGCCACAAGAAACAGGGGGGTGAACACTGAAGCTTTCTTT.

In its sample, this clone ranks as medium-sized. This chain joins TRBV5-1 and TRBJ2-1, with D possibly matching TRBD1 (6 bases). Germline V gene data show CDR1 as SGHRS and CDR2 as YFSETQ. V gave up 4 bases and J gave up 7 bases, with 33 bases separating them. The CDR3 is 20 amino acids. CDR3 sequence: CASSQLASSRERGSVNEQFF. CDR3 DNA sequence: TGCGCCAGCAGCCAATTAGCCTCTAGCAGGGAGAGGGGGTCTGTTAATGAGCAGTTCTTC.

By share, this clone ranks as medium-sized. The chain has TRBV11-2 and TRBJ2-2; D may be TRBD1 (6 bases). Trimming cost V 5 bases and J 7 bases, with 14 bases left between them. The CDR3 length is 14 residues. CDR1 SGHAT and CDR2 FQNNGV come from the germline V gene. The CDR3 DNA sequence: TGTGCCAGCAGCCCAATTCAGGGGCACGGGGAGCTGTTTTTT. The encoded protein is CASSPIQGHGELFF.

Judged by abundance, this clone is large (0.1 to 1%). The V gene is TRBV2, the J gene TRBJ2-7, with D possibly being TRBD2 (5 bases). Germline assignment: CDR1 SNHLY and CDR2 FYNNEI. V lost 4 bases and J 3 bases, leaving 10 bases between the germline ends. There are 13 residues in the CDR3. The CDR3 reads CASSGNSVYEQYF. CDR3 bases: TGTGCCAGCAGTGGGAATAGCGTCTACGAGCAGTACTTC. The variable domain in full, with the rest retrieved from reference TRBV2 and TRBJ2-7, is EPEVTQTPSHQVTQMGQEVILRCVPISNHLYFYWYRQILGQKVEFLVSFYNNEISEKSEIFDDQFSVERPDGSNFTLKIRSTKLEDSAMYFCASSGNSVYEQYFGPGTRLTVT.

As for this clone: The conserved phenylalanine or tryptophan normally closing the CDR3 is absent here, so this likely arose from a read error. The chain uses TRBV18 and TRBJ1-1; tentatively, D is TRBD1 (5 bases). Trimming took off 4 bases at V and 3 bases at J, with 15 bases between the two ends. Germline CDR1 reads KGHSH; CDR2 reads LQKENI. The CDR3 consists of 15 residues. The CDR3: CASSRVTLRDTEAFS. The CDR3 DNA reads TGTGCCAGCTCACGCGTTACACTCAGGGACACTGAAGCTTTCTCT.

This clone turned up a few times. The genes are TRBV28 and TRBJ2-2; no firm D call. The CDR3 has 14 amino acids. Between the trimmed V and J ends, which lost 6 bases and 4 bases, there was a span of 12 bases. From germline, CDR1 is MDHEN and CDR2 SYDVKM. CDR3 amino acids: CASSVPGPTGELFF. Here the CDR3 DNA reads TGTGCCAGCAGCGTCCCAGGACCCACCGGGGAGCTGTTTTTT.

This clone was observed a few times. The chain couples TRBV6-2 or TRBV6-3 to TRBJ2-7; D unresolved. V lost 2 bases and J lost 7, with 9 bases in between. CDR1 and CDR2 (germline): MNHEY, SVGEGT. This CDR3 is built from 12 residues. CDR3 in amino acids: CASSYTKREQYF. DNA of the CDR3: TGTGCCAGCAGTTACACGAAAAGGGAGCAGTACTTC.

A remark on this clone: Being one base from a much bigger clone, this may be a read error. The chain has TRBV20-1 and TRBJ2-1; D perhaps matches TRBD2 (5 bases). The CDR3 is 17 amino acids. Germline CDR1 and CDR2: DFQATT and SNEGSKA (reference sequence). Deletions cut 0 bases from V and 3 bases from J, with 18 bases between. CDR3 sequence (DNA): TGCAGTGCTAGAGATGATTTTGGCTCTAGCCTCTACAATGAGCAGTTCTTC. Translating gives CSARDDFGSSLYNEQFF.

This clone is medium-sized. The gene calls are TRBV7-9 and TRBJ2-7; the match to TRBD2 covers 10 bases. V lost 1 base, J lost 13 bases, and 7 bases stayed unmatched. The germline V gene has CDR1 SEHNR and CDR2 FQNEAQ (reference sequence). This CDR3 comprises 13 residues. The CDR3 loop reads CASSLGTSGQVYF. CDR3 in DNA: TGTGCCAGCAGCTTAGGGACTAGCGGCCAGGTCTACTTC.

This sequence joins TRBV7-9 and TRBJ2-2; possibly TRBD2 for D (5 bases). Germline values: CDR1 SEHNR, CDR2 FQNEAQ (reference sequence). With 3 bases removed from V and 6 bases from J, the gap between germline ends came to 8 bases. This CDR3 spans 13 amino acids. The CDR3 DNA reads TGTGCCAGCAGCTTCTTAGCGTCCGGGGAGCTGTTTTTT. Translation: CASSFLASGELFF.

Many counts were recorded for this clone. A much more abundant neighbour one base away suggests this may be a read error. The V call is TRBV7-2, the J call TRBJ2-1; possible D gene TRBD1, 7 bases. The CDR3 extends over 14 amino acids. From germline, CDR1 is SGHTA and CDR2 FQGNSA. Trimming took 5 bases from V and 8 from J, leaving 16 bases between them. The CDR3 nucleotides read TGTGCCAGCAGCCCAGGGGGGCAGGGCGATGAGCAGTTCTTC. It codes for CASSPGGQGDEQFF.

The chain links TRBV27 to TRBJ2-7, with D tentatively TRBD2 (5 bases). The V end was cut by 5 bases, the J end by 6 bases, with 20 bases between. The CDR3 length is 15 residues. Germline V gene lookup returns CDR1 MNHEY and CDR2 SMNVEV (reference sequence). The DNA for the CDR3 is TGTGCCAGCAGTGAAGACACCCCCCCTGGGAGCGAGCAGTACTTC. It specifies CASSEDTPPGSEQYF.